This entry describes one T cell receptor (beta chain). This CDR3 spans 14 amino acids. The V gene lost 8 bases and the J gene lost 4 bases, with 15 bases spanning the gap. CDR1 MNHEY and CDR2 SVGAGI come from the germline V gene. These data belong to a study of T cells after somatic rescue of genetic block. Assay used: immunoSEQ multiplex PCR; TCRdb lists only in-frame clones, some missing. The data hold 95,000 to 120,000 clones, with over 80% observed a single time. The sequence derives from a woman between 18 and 29 years old. Source material: peripheral blood mononuclear cells (PBMCs). The chain uses TRBV6-5 and TRBJ2-1; D might be TRBD1 or TRBD2, each matching 5 bases. The CDR3: CASLPEAGYNEQFF. CDR3 coding DNA: TGTGCCAGCCTCCCGGAGGCAGGGTACAATGAGCAGTTCTTC.